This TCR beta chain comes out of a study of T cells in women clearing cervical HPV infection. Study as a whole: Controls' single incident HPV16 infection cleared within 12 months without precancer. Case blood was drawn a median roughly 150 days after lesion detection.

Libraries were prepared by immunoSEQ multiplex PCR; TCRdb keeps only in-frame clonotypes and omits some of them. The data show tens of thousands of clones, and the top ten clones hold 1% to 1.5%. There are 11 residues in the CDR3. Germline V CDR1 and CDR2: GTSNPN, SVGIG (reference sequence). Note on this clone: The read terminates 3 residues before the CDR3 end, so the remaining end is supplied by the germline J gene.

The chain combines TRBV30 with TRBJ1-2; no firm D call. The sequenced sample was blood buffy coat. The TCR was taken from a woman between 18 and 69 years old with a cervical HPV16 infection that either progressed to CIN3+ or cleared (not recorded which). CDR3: CAWTEGYDYTF. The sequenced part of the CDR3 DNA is TGTGCCTGGACAGAGGGCTACGAC. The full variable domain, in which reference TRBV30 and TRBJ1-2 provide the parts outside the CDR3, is SQTIHQWPATLVQPVGSPLSLECTVEGTSNPNLYWYRQAAGRGLQLLFYSVGIGQISSEVPQNLSASRPQDRQFILSSKKLLLSDSGFYLCAWTEGYDYTFGSGTRLTVV.